This T cell receptor (beta chain) was identified during a study of cytomegalovirus exposure and HLA in healthy donors. There are 14 residues in the CDR3. V shed 3 bases and J shed 3 bases, with 9 bases lying between them. CDR1 and CDR2 (germline): KGHSH, LQKENI. The table came from immunoSEQ multiplex PCR; TCRdb's copy has only in-frame clones and leaves some out. The sample holds over 200,000 clones, about 86% seen once. The chain has TRBV18 and TRBJ1-5; a possible D gene is TRBD1 (5 bases). This sequence was found in a woman aged 18-29 years in good health and CMV-seronegative. The sample consisted of PBMCs. This chain's CDR3 is CASSPTGNNQPQHF. The CDR3 DNA follows: TGTGCCAGCTCACCTACAGGAAACAATCAGCCCCAGCATTTT.